What follows are 5 T cell receptor beta chains derived from one specimen sequenced in a study of spatial heterogeneity in lung cancer (dated by TCRdb to between 2019 and 2020). The library was made by 5' RACE. This sample was sequenced with a NextSeq 500. TCRdb passed the public sequencing reads through fastp at Q25 and MiXCR, retaining productive beta sequences. For every CDR3 protein sequence, its rows merge into one entry that carries the most common genes and DNA. Across this sample there are approximately 52,000 distinct CDR3 sequences, with 6% to 9% seen only once. The ten largest clones capture approximately 2.9% of the sample. The intended sense of this specimen's time point label: sample taken at primary tumor resection. TCR sequencing used whole RNA extracted from tumor and nontumor lung tissue, or from cryopreserved PBMC samples, without cell sorting. The sequencing used PBMCs, collected at surgery. These receptors were obtained from a female donor with early-stage non-small cell lung cancer.

This chain joins TRBV20-1 and TRBJ1-2; weak D call: TRBD1 (5 bases). The germline CDR1 and CDR2 sequences are DFQATT and SNEGSKA (reference sequence). Trimming pared 5 bases from V and 4 bases from J, leaving 17 bases between. The CDR3 is made up of 14 amino acids. CDR3 nucleotide sequence: TGCAGTGCTCAGGACACGGGGGAGTCCTATGGCTACACCTTC. Its protein is CSAQDTGESYGYTF.

This clonotype was counted ten times or more. The V and J genes are TRBV3-1 and TRBJ2-3, with D possibly TRBD2 on 6 matching bases. The CDR3 loop spans 15 amino acids. Trimming cost V 5 bases and J 2 bases, with 14 bases left between them. Germline lookup yields CDR1 LGHDT and CDR2 YNNKEL (reference sequence). The CDR3 reads CASSGVGTDTDTQYF. The CDR3 region has the DNA TGTGCCAGCAGCGGGGTCGGGACTGACACAGATACGCAGTATTTT.

This clonotype came up many times. This sequence joins TRBV5-1 and TRBJ1-4; D is unclear. CDR1 SGHRS and CDR2 YFSETQ come from the germline V gene. Trimming took 4 bases from V and 2 from J, leaving 12 bases between them. There are 15 residues in the CDR3. CDR3 nucleotide sequence: TGCGCCAGCAGCCGAAGAGCTGCGACTAATGAAAAACTGTTTTTT. The encoded protein is CASSRRAATNEKLFF.

This clonotype was picked up many times. The V call is TRBV20-1, the J call TRBJ1-5; D may be TRBD1 (6 bases). The V and J ends lost 4 bases and 1 base respectively, with 11 bases between them. CDR1 and CDR2 from the germline V gene are DFQATT and SNEGSKA (reference sequence). The CDR3 runs 14 residues. The CDR3 spells CSAKTGLSNQPQHF. DNA of the CDR3: TGCAGTGCTAAGACAGGCCTAAGCAATCAGCCCCAGCATTTT.

This clonotype was detected a few times. This sequence joins TRBV20-1 and TRBJ2-5; D uncertain. CDR1 is DFQATT, CDR2 SNEGSKA, per germline (reference sequence). V lost 4 bases and J 0 bases, leaving 18 bases between the germline ends. This CDR3 is built from 16 residues. The CDR3 bases are TGCAGTGCTACCCGGGCCCTATTAAACAACCAAGAGACCCAGTACTTC. It yields the protein CSATRALLNNQETQYF.